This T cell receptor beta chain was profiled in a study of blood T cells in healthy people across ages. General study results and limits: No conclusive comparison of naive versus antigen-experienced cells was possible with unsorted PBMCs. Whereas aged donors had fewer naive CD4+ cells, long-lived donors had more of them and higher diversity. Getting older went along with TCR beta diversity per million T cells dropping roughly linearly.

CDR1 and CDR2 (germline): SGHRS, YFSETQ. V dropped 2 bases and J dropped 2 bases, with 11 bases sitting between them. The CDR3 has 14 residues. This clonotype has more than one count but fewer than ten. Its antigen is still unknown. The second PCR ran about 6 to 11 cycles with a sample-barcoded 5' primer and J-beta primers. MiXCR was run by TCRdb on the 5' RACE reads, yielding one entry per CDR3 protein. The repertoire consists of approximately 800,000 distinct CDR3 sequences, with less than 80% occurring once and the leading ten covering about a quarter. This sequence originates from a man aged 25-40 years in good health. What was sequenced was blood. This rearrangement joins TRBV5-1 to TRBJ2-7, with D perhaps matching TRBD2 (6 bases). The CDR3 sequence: CASSFSTSTYEQYF. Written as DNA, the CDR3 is TGCGCCAGCAGCTTTTCCACTAGCACCTACGAGCAGTACTTC.